The 15 T cell receptor beta chains listed next were all sequenced from one sample in a study of shared clonotypes between healthy human individuals. TCRdb keeps only in-frame clones here, not all; method: immunoSEQ multiplex PCR. The repertoire includes approximately 2,200,000 clones, just over 90% of them detected once, and 1.5% to 2% sits in the top ten. Cells designated naive CD8 were CD45RO-negative and were positively selected for CCR7, with terminally differentiated effector memory CD45RA+ cells excluded. Sequenced material: naive CD8+ T cells from PBMCs. These receptors were obtained from a man between 18 and 29 years old in good health. Some clones in this sample may be carry-over from other donors' samples.

This clone showed up just once. V and J are TRBV27 and TRBJ1-2; 10 bases align to TRBD1. Germline trimming cut 5 bases from V and 7 bases from J; bases unmatched to any gene: 10. The CDR3 is 15 amino acids. The germline gives CDR1 MNHEY, CDR2 SMNVEV (reference sequence). The DNA for the CDR3 is TGTGCCAGCAGTCCCTCGGGACAGGGGAGCTCTGGCTACACCTTC. This encodes CASSPSGQGSSGYTF.

V is TRBV10-3 and J is TRBJ2-6; the D gene is possibly TRBD1 (6 bases). V was pared by 6 bases and J by 0 bases, with 15 bases between. This CDR3 comprises 17 residues. CDR1 is ENHRY, CDR2 SYGVKD, per germline. The CDR3 is CAISTRQAPSGANVLTF. CDR3 bases: TGTGCCATCAGCACTAGACAGGCCCCCTCTGGGGCCAACGTCCTGACTTTC.

The J gene is TRBJ1-4, the V gene TRBV27; D is uncertain. The CDR3 covers 14 residues. Trimming left V 5 bases short and J 5 bases short, with 12 bases between. From germline, CDR1 is MNHEY and CDR2 SMNVEV (reference sequence). The CDR3: CASSLTRLNEKLFF. The CDR3 nucleotides are TGTGCCAGCAGTCTGACAAGACTGAATGAAAAACTGTTTTTT. Combining the CDR3 with reference TRBV27 and TRBJ1-4 gives the whole variable domain EAQVTQNPRYLITVTGKKLTVTCSQNMNHEYMSWYRQDPGLGLRQIYYSMNVEVTDKGDVPEGYKVSRKEKRNFPLILESPSPNQTSLYFCASSLTRLNEKLFFGSGTQLSVL.

The V gene is TRBV28, the J gene TRBJ2-5; D remains unclear. The V and J ends lost 3 bases and 4 bases respectively, with 9 bases between them. Germline V gene lookup returns CDR1 MDHEN and CDR2 SYDVKM. The CDR3 covers 13 residues. The CDR3 spells CASSFEQIETQYF. CDR3 nucleotide sequence: TGTGCCAGCAGTTTTGAGCAGATAGAGACCCAGTACTTC.

This clone occurred a few times. The chain joins TRBV6-5 to TRBJ1-1; weak D call: TRBD1 (5 bases). Trimming took 2 bases from V and 4 from J, leaving 11 bases between them. This CDR3 comprises 14 residues. Germline V gene data show CDR1 as MNHEY and CDR2 as SVGAGI. The CDR3 spells CASSYVLGGTEAFF. The CDR3 DNA reads as TGTGCCAGCAGTTACGTGCTGGGGGGCACTGAAGCTTTCTTT.

This sequence joins TRBV29-1 and TRBJ1-1; 7 bases are shared with TRBD1. Per germline, CDR1 SQVTM and CDR2 ANQGSEA. CDR3 length: 15 residues. With V trimmed by 0 bases and J by 0 bases, 4 bases remained unmatched. The CDR3 bases are TGCAGCGTTGAAGAACAGGGGACCATGAACACTGAAGCTTTCTTT. As protein: CSVEEQGTMNTEAFF.

This chain joins TRBV7-9 and TRBJ1-2; D remains unclear. V was trimmed by 0 bases and J by 2 bases, leaving 10 bases between them. This CDR3 comprises 15 residues. Germline assignment: CDR1 SEHNR and CDR2 FQNEAQ (reference sequence). In DNA form, the CDR3 reads TGTGCCAGCAGCTTAGCGCTGCGGCAGAACTATGGCTACACCTTC. Protein: CASSLALRQNYGYTF.

The V and J genes are TRBV7-9 and TRBJ1-2; the D gene is possibly TRBD1 (5 bases). The CDR3 spans 18 residues. Trimming took off 5 bases at V and 4 bases at J, with 26 bases between the two ends. Germline assignment: CDR1 SEHNR and CDR2 FQNEAQ (reference sequence). The CDR3 reads CASSPPRSGTGELYGYTF. CDR3 DNA: TGTGCCAGCAGCCCCCCTAGGTCCGGGACGGGGGAACTCTATGGCTACACCTTC.

This clone was recorded only once. The chain links TRBV9 to TRBJ1-1, with a tentative D call TRBD1 (5 bases). CDR3 length: 15 residues. V lost 2 bases and J lost 1, with 12 bases in between. CDR1 and CDR2 (germline): SGDLS, YYNGEE. The CDR3 DNA reads TGTGCCAGCAGCGTTACCGGGACGGGGAACACTGAAGCTTTCTTT. It codes for CASSVTGTGNTEAFF.

The V and J genes are TRBV6-5 and TRBJ1-2; D may be TRBD1 (5 bases). The germline V gene encodes CDR1 MNHEY and CDR2 SVGAGI. V lost 4 bases, J lost 6 bases, and 12 bases lay in between. The CDR3 has 13 residues. The CDR3: CASSLSGGDGYTF. The CDR3 nucleotides are TGTGCCAGCAGTTTAAGCGGAGGGGATGGCTACACCTTC.

The chain couples TRBV19 to TRBJ2-1; 7 bases align to TRBD1. The germline gives CDR1 LNHDA, CDR2 SQIVND (reference sequence). The CDR3 extends over 15 amino acids. J was trimmed by 2 bases and V by 7 bases; bases with no gene match: 8. The CDR3 sequence: CASNPTGNPYNEQFF. CDR3 DNA: TGTGCCAGTAACCCGACAGGGAACCCCTACAATGAGCAGTTCTTC.

The rearrangement uses TRBV15 and TRBJ2-3; 8 bases are a match to TRBD1. Germline V gives CDR1 LNHNV, CDR2 YYDKDF (reference sequence). The J segment lost 3 bases and the V segment lost 4 bases, leaving 3 bases of the junction unmatched. The CDR3 runs to 14 residues. CDR3 loop: CATSKDRATDTQYF. In DNA form, the CDR3 reads TGTGCCACCAGCAAGGACAGGGCTACAGATACGCAGTATTTT.

The gene calls are TRBV14 and TRBJ1-1; D remains ambiguous. Trimming pared 4 bases from V and 5 bases from J, leaving 14 bases between. Germline V lookup: CDR1 SGHDN, CDR2 FVKESK. The CDR3 has 14 amino acids. The CDR3 is CASSPRAARTEAFF. The DNA of the CDR3 is TGTGCCAGCAGCCCCCGGGCCGCTAGGACTGAAGCTTTCTTT.

This sequence joins TRBV7-8 and TRBJ2-2; 7 bases are shared with TRBD2. Germline CDR1 and CDR2: SGHVS and FQNEAQ. Trimming at V came to 6 bases and at J to 5 bases, leaving 3 bases not matched to a gene. CDR3 size: 13 residues. The CDR3 nucleotides are TGTGCCAGCAGGGGTAGCGGGACCGGGGAGCTGTTTTTT. Protein: CASRGSGTGELFF. Looking up the rest from reference TRBV7-8 and TRBJ2-2 gives the full variable domain: GAGVSQSPRYKVAKRGQDVALRCDPISGHVSLFWYQQALGQGPEFLTYFQNEAQLDKSGLPSDRFFAERPEGSVSTLKIQRTQQEDSAVYLCASRGSGTGELFFGEGSRLTVL.

This clone was seen a single time. V usage is TRBV7-9 and J usage is TRBJ1-4; D not resolved. This CDR3 is 14 amino acids long. The germline gives CDR1 SEHNR, CDR2 FQNEAQ (reference sequence). The V gene lost 5 bases and the J gene lost 5 bases, with 12 bases spanning the gap. The CDR3 nucleotides read TGTGCCAGCAGCCCCCTCGAGGGAAATGAAAAACTGTTTTTT. Amino acids: CASSPLEGNEKLFF.